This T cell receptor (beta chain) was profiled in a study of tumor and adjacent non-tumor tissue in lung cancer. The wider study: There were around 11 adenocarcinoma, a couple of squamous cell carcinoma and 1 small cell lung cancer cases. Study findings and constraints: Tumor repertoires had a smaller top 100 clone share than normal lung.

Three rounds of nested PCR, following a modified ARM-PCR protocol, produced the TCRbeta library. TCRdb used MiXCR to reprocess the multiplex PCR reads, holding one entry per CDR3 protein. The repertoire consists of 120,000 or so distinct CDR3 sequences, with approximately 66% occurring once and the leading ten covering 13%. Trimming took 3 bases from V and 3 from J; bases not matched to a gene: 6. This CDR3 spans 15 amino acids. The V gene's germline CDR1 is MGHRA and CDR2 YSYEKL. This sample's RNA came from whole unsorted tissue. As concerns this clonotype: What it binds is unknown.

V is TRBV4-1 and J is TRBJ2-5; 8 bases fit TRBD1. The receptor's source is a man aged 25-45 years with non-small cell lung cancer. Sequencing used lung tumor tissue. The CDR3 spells CASSHWGTGKETQYF. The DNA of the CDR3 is TGCGCCAGCAGCCACTGGGGGACAGGTAAAGAGACCCAGTACTTC.